The clone carrying this T cell receptor (beta chain) was counted at least ten times. Antigen specificity is unknown. The data stem from a study of CD8+CD57+ T cells in acquired aplastic anemia. Study context: CD4+ cells from healthy donors averaged about 10.8 million reads.

Profiles of TCR beta VDJ and CDR3 were generated from a genomic DNA template. TCRdb re-called the reads with MiXCR, one entry per CDR3 protein. The data show over 200,000 distinct CDR3 sequences, over 55% seen once. Germline assignment: CDR1 SGDLS and CDR2 YYNGEE. This CDR3 spans 16 amino acids. V was clipped by 0 bases and J by 5 bases; unmatched bases: 5. Study-wide results and caveats: There were some 30 CD8+ CDR3 sequences that occurred in both patients and controls.

Source material: sorted CD4+, CD8+, or CD8+CD57+ T cells (not recorded which) from PBMCs. The gene calls are TRBV9 and TRBJ2-1; 10 positions match TRBD2. This TCR was sampled from a human donor in good health. The CDR3 region has the DNA TGTGCCAGCAGCGTAGAAACTAGCGGGGCGAACAATGAGCAGTTCTTC. Translated, it gives CASSVETSGANNEQFF.